This TCR beta chain emerged from a study of T cells in narcolepsy. Study as a whole: Donors had narcolepsy type 1 or type 2, or were healthy controls.

In the case of this clone: Its antigen remains unknown.

The CDR3 sequence is 19 residues long. The V gene's germline CDR1 is SGHNT and CDR2 YYREEE (reference sequence). V was clipped by 3 bases and J by 3 bases; unmatched bases: 14. Overall study findings and caveats: Reportedly, autoreactive clonotypes were serially detected in patients' blood but not controls'. Autoreactive clone sequences were missing from some blood memory CD4+ repertoires.

Profiled with immunoSEQ multiplex PCR; TCRdb holds only in-frame clones, not every one. The sample consists of around 33,000 clones, 83% of them appearing once. The specimen sequenced was CD45RA- memory CD4+ T cells from PBMCs. The TCR originated in a human donor with narcolepsy. This chain uses TRBV5-4 with TRBJ2-6; 8 nucleotides line up with TRBD1. Here the CDR3 reads CASSSRKRQGQGGANVLTF. The CDR3 DNA sequence: TGTGCCAGCAGCTCCCGAAAGAGACAGGGGCAAGGTGGGGCCAACGTCCTGACTTTC.